This T cell receptor beta chain was profiled in a study of shared clonotypes between healthy human individuals. Concerning this clone itself: Germline is not matched at one junction end, which may reflect a read error.

Germline V lookup: CDR1 SGHTA, CDR2 FQGNSA. There are 15 residues in the CDR3. Replicate PCRs run on unsorted PBMC used 300 ng DNA, which was approximately 30,000 T cell genomes. The sequencing of unsorted PBMC DNA took place on ten immunoSEQ deep assay plates. The protocol was immunoSEQ multiplex PCR, while the TCRdb copy is restricted to in-frame clones and leaves out a portion. The sample consists of about 490,000 clones, 76% of them appearing once. In unsorted samples, genomic DNA was obtained using 80 million to 90 million PBMCs. This clonotype originated in a woman aged 40 to 50 in good health. Some clones in this sample may be carry-over from other donors' samples. Sequencing was done on a sample of PBMCs. The chain combines TRBV7-2 with TRBJ2-2; tentatively, D is TRBD2 (7 bases). CDR3 protein: CASSRGAGDTGERFF. The DNA of the CDR3 is TGTGCCAGCAGCCGGGGGGCGGGAGATACCGGGGAGCGGTTTTTT.